This is a list of T cell receptor beta chains from one sample in a study of T cell repertoires in ileal Crohn's disease. Produced via immunoSEQ multiplex PCR; TCRdb's table is partial and in-frame only. The sample holds about 14,000 clones; 84% are singletons and the top ten take about 6.8%. The specimen was ileal tissue. The receptors were gathered from an adult with Crohn's disease. Both conserved end residues are part of each CDR3. A D gene is named only where the DNA matches it firmly. Not all rows give a size; the values are once, few, many and, for expanded clones, a class.

TRBV25-1	TRBD1	TRBJ1-2	NA	TGTGCCAGCACCGGTGGGACAGGGGGTGGCTACACCTTC	CASTGGTGGGYTF
TRBV28	NA	TRBJ2-7	NA	TGTGCCAGCAGCTTTTCCGGGACAAACTACGAGCAGTACTTC	CASSFSGTNYEQYF
TRBV28	TRBD1	TRBJ2-7	NA	TGTGCCAGCCTATCGGGACAGACCTACGAGCAGTACTTC	CASLSGQTYEQYF
TRBV5-1	TRBD2	TRBJ2-7	NA	TGCGCCAGCAGCTGGGGGACTAGCGGGGGGGCCGAGCAGTACTTC	CASSWGTSGGAEQYF
TRBV6-6	NA	TRBJ1-1	NA	TGTGCCAGCAGTTCGTGGAGGGAAACTGAAGCTTTCTTT	CASSSWRETEAFF
TRBV19	NA	TRBJ1-2	NA	TGTGCCAGTAGCGACAGGCTCTATGGCTACACCTTC	CASSDRLYGYTF
TRBV19	TRBD2	TRBJ2-5	NA	TGTGCCAGTAGTCCGGGACTACTTCAAGAGACCCAGTACTTC	CASSPGLLQETQYF
TRBV5-1	TRBD1	TRBJ1-2	NA	TGCGCCAGCGGGGGAACAGGGGACTATGGCTACACCTTC	CASGGTGDYGYTF
TRBV7-9	NA	TRBJ1-5	NA	TGTGCCAGCAGCCCCTATTGGACAGCTCAGCCCCAGCATTTT	CASSPYWTAQPQHF
TRBV6-5	NA	TRBJ1-1	few	TGTGCCAGCAGTTACTCTGGGGGCAGAGGGACTGAAGCTTTCTTT	CASSYSGGRGTEAFF
TRBV9	NA	TRBJ1-5	once	TGTGCCAGCAGCCTACATGGGGGGAGTGATCAGCCCCAGCATTTT	CASSLHGGSDQPQHF
TRBV28	NA	TRBJ2-2	once	TGTGCCAGCAGCGACACCGGGGAGCTGTTTTTT	CASSDTGELFF
TRBV5-6	NA	TRBJ2-2	NA	TGTGCCAGCAGCTTACTAACGGGGGACACCGGGGAGCTGTTTTTT	CASSLLTGDTGELFF
TRBV13	NA	TRBJ2-5	NA	TGTGCCAGCAGCTGGGGCGGGGAACAAGAGACCCAGTACTTC	CASSWGGEQETQYF
TRBV7-7	TRBD2	TRBJ2-5	NA	TGTGCTAGCAGCGTAAACGGACTAGCGGGGCTAGAGACCCAGTACTTC	CASSVNGLAGLETQYF
TRBV28	TRBD1	TRBJ2-7	NA	TGTGCCAGCAGGGCCACAGGGGTATACGAGCAGTACTTC	CASRATGVYEQYF
TRBV11-3	NA	TRBJ2-7	few	TGTGCCAGCAGCGCCGACGGAAACTACGAGCAGTACTTC	CASSADGNYEQYF
TRBV6-5	NA	TRBJ1-2	NA	TGTGCCAGCAGTTCCAGGGGTTCGGCCTCTAACTATGGCTACACCTTC	CASSSRGSASNYGYTF
TRBV4-1	TRBD2	TRBJ2-5	NA	TGCGCCAGCAGCCAAGATTGGGCTAGCGGGGGGGCTTGGGAGACCCAGTACTTC	CASSQDWASGGAWETQYF
TRBV4-2	TRBD2	TRBJ2-2	few	TGTGCCAGCAGCCAAGAGACTTTAGCGGGAGGGCCGCGAGGGCTGTTTTTT	CASSQETLAGGPRGLFF
TRBV10-3	NA	TRBJ2-7	NA	TGTGCCATCAGGAGCTCCTACGAGCAGTACTTC	CAIRSSYEQYF
TRBV9	NA	TRBJ1-1	NA	TGTGCCAGCAGCGTAGGAGGGACTGAAGCTTTCTTT	CASSVGGTEAFF
TRBV9	TRBD2	TRBJ2-1	NA	TGTGCCAGCAGCGTATTGAGCGGGGGTTACAATGAGCAGTTCTTC	CASSVLSGGYNEQFF
TRBV7-6	TRBD2	TRBJ2-3	few	TGTGCCAGCAGCTTAGCTAGCGGGGGGCCGGATACGCAGTATTTT	CASSLASGGPDTQYF
TRBV7-2	TRBD1	TRBJ1-1	NA	TGTGCCAGCAGCCTAAGCGGGACAGGGAACACTGAAGCTTTCTTT	CASSLSGTGNTEAFF
TRBV9	TRBD2	TRBJ2-5	NA	TGTGCCAGCAGCAGAGGTGGGACTAGCGGGTTTCAAGAGACCCAGTACTTC	CASSRGGTSGFQETQYF
TRBV28	NA	TRBJ2-1	NA	TGTGCCAGCAGCCCTACCGACAGATACAATGAGCAGTTCTTC	CASSPTDRYNEQFF
TRBV5-1	NA	TRBJ2-3	NA	TGCGCCAGCAGCAAGGACAGATCAGATACGCAGTATTTT	CASSKDRSDTQYF
TRBV6-5	NA	TRBJ2-7	NA	TGTGCCAGCAGTTTAGCGGTTTCGGGCTACGAGCAGTACTTC	CASSLAVSGYEQYF
TRBV7-9	NA	TRBJ1-2	NA	TGTGCCAGCAGCTTAGCCGGCAGGGTGAACTATGGCTACACCTTC	CASSLAGRVNYGYTF
TRBV5-1	TRBD2	TRBJ2-1	NA	TGCGCCAGCAGCTTACTAGCGGGAGGACATTCCTACAATGAGCAGTTCTTC	CASSLLAGGHSYNEQFF
TRBV19	NA	TRBJ1-2	NA	TGTGCCAGTAGTATCGACAGTTTCTATGGCTACACCTTC	CASSIDSFYGYTF
TRBV7-9	TRBD1	TRBJ2-5	NA	TGTGCCAGCAGCTTTCAACAGGGGGCCTCGGAGACCCAGTACTTC	CASSFQQGASETQYF
TRBV5-4	TRBD2	TRBJ2-1	NA	TGTGCCAGCAGCGCCTCTAGCGGGAGGGCGTATGAGCAGTTCTTC	CASSASSGRAYEQFF
TRBV18	TRBD1	TRBJ2-5	NA	TGTGCCAGCTCACTCGGACAGGGGGTCCCTCAAGAGACCCAGTACTTC	CASSLGQGVPQETQYF
TRBV7-9	TRBD1	TRBJ2-2	NA	TGTGCCAGCAGCGGGCACGCAGGGGGCCGGGACACCGGGGAGCTGTTTTTT	CASSGHAGGRDTGELFF
TRBV19	TRBD2	TRBJ2-1	NA	TGTGCCAGTAGTCCGACTAGCGCACCTGTGTTGAATGAGCAGTTCTTC	CASSPTSAPVLNEQFF
TRBV6-1	NA	TRBJ1-2	NA	TGTGCCAGCAGTGGTGGTATCCGGGGAGTAATAAGCTATGGCTACACCTTC	CASSGGIRGVISYGYTF
TRBV18	TRBD1	TRBJ1-1	NA	TGTGCCAGCTCACCACCTTCGGGGACAGGGCTTGACACTGAAGCTTTCTTT	CASSPPSGTGLDTEAFF
TRBV29-1	NA	TRBJ2-1	NA	TGCAGCGTTGAAGAACTCTTTGAGCAGTTCTTC	CSVEELFEQFF
TRBV13	TRBD1	TRBJ1-4	NA	TGTGCCAGCAGACATACCTCAGGGACAGCTAATGAAAAACTGTTTTTT	CASRHTSGTANEKLFF
TRBV5-1	TRBD1	TRBJ2-7	NA	TGCGCCAGCAGCTGGGGACAGCCCTCCTACGAGCAGTACTTC	CASSWGQPSYEQYF
TRBV4-3	NA	TRBJ2-5	once	TGCGCCAGCAGCCTTCTACTGGGAGTCCAAGAGACCCAGTACTTC	CASSLLLGVQETQYF
TRBV5-8	TRBD1	TRBJ1-2	few	TGTGCCAGCAGTAGAAGACAGGGGAGGGACTGCACCTTC	CASSRRQGRDCTF
TRBV4-1	TRBD2	TRBJ2-2	NA	TGCGCCAGCAGCCAAGCGGGAGGGCCGAACACCGGGGAGCTGTTTTTT	CASSQAGGPNTGELFF
TRBV10-1	TRBD2	TRBJ2-7	NA	TGCGCCAGCAGTGAGTCCGGGGGAGGGCCCCGCGAGCAGTACTTC	CASSESGGGPREQYF